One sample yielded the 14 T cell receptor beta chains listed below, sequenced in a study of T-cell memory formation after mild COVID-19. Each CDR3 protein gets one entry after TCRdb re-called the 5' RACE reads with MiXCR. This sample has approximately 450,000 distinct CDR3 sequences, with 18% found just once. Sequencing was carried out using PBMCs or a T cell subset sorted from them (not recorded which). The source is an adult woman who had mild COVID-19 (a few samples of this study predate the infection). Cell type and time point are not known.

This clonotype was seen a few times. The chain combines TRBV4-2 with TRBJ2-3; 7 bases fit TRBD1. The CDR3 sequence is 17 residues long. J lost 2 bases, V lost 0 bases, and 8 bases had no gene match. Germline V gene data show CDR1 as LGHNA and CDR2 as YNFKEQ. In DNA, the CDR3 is TGTGCCAGCAGCCAAGACAATACGGGACAGTACACAGATACGCAGTATTTT. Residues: CASSQDNTGQYTDTQYF.

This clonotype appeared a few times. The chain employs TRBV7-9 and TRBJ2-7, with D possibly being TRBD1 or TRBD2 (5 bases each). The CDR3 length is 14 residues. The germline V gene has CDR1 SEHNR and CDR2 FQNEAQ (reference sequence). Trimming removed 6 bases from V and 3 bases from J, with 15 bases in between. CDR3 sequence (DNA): TGTGCCAGCAGACCCGGGACGGCTAACTACGAGCAGTACTTC. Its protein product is CASRPGTANYEQYF.

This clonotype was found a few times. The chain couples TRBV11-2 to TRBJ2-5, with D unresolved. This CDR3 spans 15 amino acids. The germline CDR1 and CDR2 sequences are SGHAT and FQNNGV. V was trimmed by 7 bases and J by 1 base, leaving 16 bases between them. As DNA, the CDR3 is TGTGCCAGCACCCTCTTCCTGTCGACCCAAGAGACCCAGTACTTC. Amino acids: CASTLFLSTQETQYF.

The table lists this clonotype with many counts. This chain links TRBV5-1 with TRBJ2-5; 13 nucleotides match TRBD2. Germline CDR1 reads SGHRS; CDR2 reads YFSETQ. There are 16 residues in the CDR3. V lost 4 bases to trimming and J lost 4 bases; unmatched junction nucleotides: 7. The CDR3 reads CASSPRTSGRGETQYF. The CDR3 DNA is TGCGCCAGCAGCCCGCGGACTAGCGGGAGAGGAGAGACCCAGTACTTC.

CDR3 region: CASSQDLTSTYEQYF. CDR3 nucleotide sequence: TGCGCCAGCAGCCAGGACCTAACGAGCACCTACGAGCAGTACTTC. The chain combines TRBV5-1 with TRBJ2-7; no clear D. Germline V gene data show CDR1 as SGHRS and CDR2 as YFSETQ. CDR3 size: 15 residues. Trimming removed 4 bases from V and 2 bases from J, with 16 bases in between.

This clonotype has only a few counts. CDR3 sequence (DNA): TGCAGTGCTTCTCGGACGGGGGAAGAGACCCAGTACTTC. This codes for CSASRTGEETQYF. This chain connects TRBV20-1 to TRBJ2-5; D perhaps matches TRBD2 (6 bases). With 5 bases removed from V and 3 bases from J, the gap between germline ends came to 13 bases. Germline values: CDR1 DFQATT, CDR2 SNEGSKA (reference sequence). There are 13 residues in the CDR3.

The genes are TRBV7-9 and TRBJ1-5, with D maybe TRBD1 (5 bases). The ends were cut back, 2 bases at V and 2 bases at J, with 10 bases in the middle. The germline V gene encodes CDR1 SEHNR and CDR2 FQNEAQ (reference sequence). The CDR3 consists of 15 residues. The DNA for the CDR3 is TGTGCCAGCAGCTTAACAGGAGTGGGCAATCAGCCCCAGCATTTT. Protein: CASSLTGVGNQPQHF.

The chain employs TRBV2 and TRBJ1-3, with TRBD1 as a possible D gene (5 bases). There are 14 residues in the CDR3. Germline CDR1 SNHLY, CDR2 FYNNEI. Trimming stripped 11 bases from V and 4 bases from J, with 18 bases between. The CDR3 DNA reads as TGTGCCGGCACAGTGGGGACCATGGGAAACACCATATATTTT. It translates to CAGTVGTMGNTIYF.

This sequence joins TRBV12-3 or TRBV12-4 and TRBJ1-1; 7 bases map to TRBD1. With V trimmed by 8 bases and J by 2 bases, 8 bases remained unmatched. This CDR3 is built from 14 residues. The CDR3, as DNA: TGTGCCAGCTCGACGACAGGGCTTAACACTGAAGCTTTCTTT. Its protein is CASSTTGLNTEAFF.

CDR3: CASSSYGQGRNNEQFF. CDR3 nucleotides: TGTGCCAGCAGTTCCTACGGACAGGGAAGGAACAATGAGCAGTTCTTC. The chain links TRBV6-2 or TRBV6-3 to TRBJ2-1; 8 nucleotides line up with TRBD1. V was clipped by 4 bases and J by 5 bases; unmatched bases: 10. Germline V gives CDR1 MNHEY, CDR2 SVGEGT. This CDR3 contains 16 residues.

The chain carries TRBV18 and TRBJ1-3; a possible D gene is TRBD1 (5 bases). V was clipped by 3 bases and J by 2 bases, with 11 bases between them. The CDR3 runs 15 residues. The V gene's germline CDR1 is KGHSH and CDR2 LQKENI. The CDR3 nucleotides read TGTGCCAGCTCACCTCGACAGACCCCTGGAAACACCATATATTTT. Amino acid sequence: CASSPRQTPGNTIYF.

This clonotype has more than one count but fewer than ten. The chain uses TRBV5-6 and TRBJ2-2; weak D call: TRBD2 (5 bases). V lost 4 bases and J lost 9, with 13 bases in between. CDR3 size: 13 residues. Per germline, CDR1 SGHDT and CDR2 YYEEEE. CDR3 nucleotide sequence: TGTGCCAGCAGCCCCGGACTGGCTCGGGAGCTGTTTTTT. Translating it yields CASSPGLARELFF. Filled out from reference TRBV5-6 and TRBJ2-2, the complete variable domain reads DAGVTQSPTHLIKTRGQQVTLRCSPKSGHDTVSWYQQALGQGPQFIFQYYEEEERQRGNFPDRFSGHQFPNYSSELNVNALLLGDSALYLCASSPGLARELFFGEGSRLTVL.

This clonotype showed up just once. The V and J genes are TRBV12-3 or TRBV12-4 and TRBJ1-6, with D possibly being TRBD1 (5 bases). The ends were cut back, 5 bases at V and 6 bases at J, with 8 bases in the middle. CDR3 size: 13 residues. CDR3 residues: CASSSQGNSPLHF. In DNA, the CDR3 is TGTGCCAGCAGTAGCCAGGGTAATTCACCCCTCCACTTT.

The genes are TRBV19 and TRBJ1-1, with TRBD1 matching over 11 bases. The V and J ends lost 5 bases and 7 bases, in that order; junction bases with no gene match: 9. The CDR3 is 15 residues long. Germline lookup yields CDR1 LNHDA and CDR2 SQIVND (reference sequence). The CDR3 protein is CASSSDRGQVGEAFF. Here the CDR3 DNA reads TGTGCCAGTAGTTCGGACAGGGGGCAAGTTGGTGAAGCTTTCTTT.